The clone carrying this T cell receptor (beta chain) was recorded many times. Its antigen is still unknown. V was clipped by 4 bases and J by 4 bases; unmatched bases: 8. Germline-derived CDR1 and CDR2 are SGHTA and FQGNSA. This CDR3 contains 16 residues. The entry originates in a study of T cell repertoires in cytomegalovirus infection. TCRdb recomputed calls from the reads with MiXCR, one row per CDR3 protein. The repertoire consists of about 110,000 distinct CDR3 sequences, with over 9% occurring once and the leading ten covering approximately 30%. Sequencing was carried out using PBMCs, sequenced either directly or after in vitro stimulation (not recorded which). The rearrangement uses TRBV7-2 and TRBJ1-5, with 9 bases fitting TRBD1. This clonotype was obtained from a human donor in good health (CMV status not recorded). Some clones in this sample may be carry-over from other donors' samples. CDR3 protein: CASSYRPGQGNQPQHF. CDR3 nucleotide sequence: TGTGCCAGCAGCTACAGACCGGGACAGGGTAATCAGCCCCAGCATTTT.